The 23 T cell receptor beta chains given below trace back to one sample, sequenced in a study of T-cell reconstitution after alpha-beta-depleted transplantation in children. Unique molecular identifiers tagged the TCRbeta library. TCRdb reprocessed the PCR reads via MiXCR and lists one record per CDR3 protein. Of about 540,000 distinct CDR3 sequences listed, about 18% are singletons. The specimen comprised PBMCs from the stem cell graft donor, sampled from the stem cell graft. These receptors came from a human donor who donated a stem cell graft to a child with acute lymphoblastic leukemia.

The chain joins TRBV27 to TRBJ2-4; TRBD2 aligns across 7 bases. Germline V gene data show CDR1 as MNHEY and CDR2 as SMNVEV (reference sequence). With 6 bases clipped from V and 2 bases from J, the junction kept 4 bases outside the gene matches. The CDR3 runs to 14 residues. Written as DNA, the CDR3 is TGTGCCAGCAGCCCGGGGGGAACCAAAAACATTCAGTACTTC. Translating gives CASSPGGTKNIQYF.

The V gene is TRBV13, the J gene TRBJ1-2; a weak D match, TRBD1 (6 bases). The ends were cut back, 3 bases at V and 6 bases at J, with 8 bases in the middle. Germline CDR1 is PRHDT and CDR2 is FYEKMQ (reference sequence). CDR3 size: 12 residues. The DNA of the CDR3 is TGTGCCAGCAGCTTCCAGGGGCATGGCTACACCTTC. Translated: CASSFQGHGYTF.

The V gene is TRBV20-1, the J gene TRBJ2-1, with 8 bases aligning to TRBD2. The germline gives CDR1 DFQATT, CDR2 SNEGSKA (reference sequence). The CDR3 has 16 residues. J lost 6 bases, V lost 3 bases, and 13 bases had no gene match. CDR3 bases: TGCAGTGCTAGTTTATCGAGCGGGAGATCCCTCAATGAGCAGTTCTTC. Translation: CSASLSSGRSLNEQFF.

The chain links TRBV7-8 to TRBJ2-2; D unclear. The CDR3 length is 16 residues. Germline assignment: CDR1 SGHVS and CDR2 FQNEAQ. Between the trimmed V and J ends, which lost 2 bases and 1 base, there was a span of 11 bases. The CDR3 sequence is CASSLYLQMNTGELFF. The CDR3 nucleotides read TGTGCCAGCAGCTTATACCTACAGATGAACACCGGGGAGCTGTTTTTT.

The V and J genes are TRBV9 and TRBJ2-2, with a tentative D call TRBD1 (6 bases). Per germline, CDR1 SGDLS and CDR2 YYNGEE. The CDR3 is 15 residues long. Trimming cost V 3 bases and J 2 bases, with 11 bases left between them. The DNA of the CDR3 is TGTGCCAGCAGCGCGGACAGCTATAACACCGGGGAGCTGTTTTTT. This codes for CASSADSYNTGELFF.

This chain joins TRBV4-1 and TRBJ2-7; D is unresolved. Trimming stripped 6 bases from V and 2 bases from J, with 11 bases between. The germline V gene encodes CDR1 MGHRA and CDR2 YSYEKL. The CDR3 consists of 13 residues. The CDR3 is CASSQSPAYEQYF. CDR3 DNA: TGCGCCAGCAGTCAATCCCCGGCCTACGAGCAGTACTTC.

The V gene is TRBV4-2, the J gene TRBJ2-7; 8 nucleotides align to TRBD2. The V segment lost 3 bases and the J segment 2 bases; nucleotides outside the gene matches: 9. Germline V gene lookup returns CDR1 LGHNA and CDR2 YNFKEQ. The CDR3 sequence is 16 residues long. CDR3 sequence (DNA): TGTGCCAGCAGCCAGTTTATGGCGGGAGGAGCCTACGAGCAGTACTTC. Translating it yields CASSQFMAGGAYEQYF.

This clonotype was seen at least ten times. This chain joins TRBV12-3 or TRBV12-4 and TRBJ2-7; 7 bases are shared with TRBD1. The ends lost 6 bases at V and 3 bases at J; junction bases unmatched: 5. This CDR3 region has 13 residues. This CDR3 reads CASRAGTVYEQYF. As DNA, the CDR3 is TGTGCCAGCAGAGCCGGGACAGTCTACGAGCAGTACTTC.

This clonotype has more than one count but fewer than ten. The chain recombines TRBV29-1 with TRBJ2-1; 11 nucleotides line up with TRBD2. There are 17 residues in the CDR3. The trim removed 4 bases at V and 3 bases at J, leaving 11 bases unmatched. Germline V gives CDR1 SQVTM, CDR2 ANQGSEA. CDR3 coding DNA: TGCAGCGTTGTGCCCCGAAGGCTAGCGGGGGGCTACAATGAGCAGTTCTTC. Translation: CSVVPRRLAGGYNEQFF.

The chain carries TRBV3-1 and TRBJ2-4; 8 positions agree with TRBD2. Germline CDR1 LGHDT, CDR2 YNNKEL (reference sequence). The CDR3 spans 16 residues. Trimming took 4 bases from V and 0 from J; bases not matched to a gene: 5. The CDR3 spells CASSPAGGGAKNIQYF. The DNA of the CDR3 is TGTGCCAGCAGCCCCGCCGGGGGGGGAGCCAAAAACATTCAGTACTTC.

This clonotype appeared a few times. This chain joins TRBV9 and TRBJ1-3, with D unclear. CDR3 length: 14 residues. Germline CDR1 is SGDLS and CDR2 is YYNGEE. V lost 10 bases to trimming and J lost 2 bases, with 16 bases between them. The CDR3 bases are TGTGCCTCCTCAGGACGCAAACCTGGAAACACCATATATTTT. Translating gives CASSGRKPGNTIYF.

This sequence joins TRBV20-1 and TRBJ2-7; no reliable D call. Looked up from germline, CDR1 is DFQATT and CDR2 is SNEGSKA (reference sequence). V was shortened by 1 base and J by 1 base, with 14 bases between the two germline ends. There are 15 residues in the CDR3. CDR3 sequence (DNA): TGCAGTGCTAGAGCCGGTTGGAAGGCGTCCTACGAGCAGTACTTC. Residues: CSARAGWKASYEQYF.

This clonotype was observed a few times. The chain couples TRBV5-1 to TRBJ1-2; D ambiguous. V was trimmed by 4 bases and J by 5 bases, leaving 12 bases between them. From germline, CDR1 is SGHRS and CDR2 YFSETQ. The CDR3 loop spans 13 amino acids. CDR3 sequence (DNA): TGCGCCAGCAGCACCGACGGCAATTATGGCTACACCTTC. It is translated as CASSTDGNYGYTF.

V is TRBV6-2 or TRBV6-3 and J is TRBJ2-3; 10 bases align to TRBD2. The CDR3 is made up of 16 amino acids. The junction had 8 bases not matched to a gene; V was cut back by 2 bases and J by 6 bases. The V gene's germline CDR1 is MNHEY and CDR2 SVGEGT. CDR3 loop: CASSYKLAGATDTQYF. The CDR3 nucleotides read TGTGCCAGCAGTTACAAGCTAGCGGGAGCAACCGATACGCAGTATTTT.

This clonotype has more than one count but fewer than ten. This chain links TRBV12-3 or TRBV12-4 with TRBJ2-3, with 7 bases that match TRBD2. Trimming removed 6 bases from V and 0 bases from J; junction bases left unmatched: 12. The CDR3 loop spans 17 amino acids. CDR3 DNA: TGTGCCAGCAGAGATAGCGGTGGGAGGGCTAGCACAGATACGCAGTATTTT. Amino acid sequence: CASRDSGGRASTDTQYF.

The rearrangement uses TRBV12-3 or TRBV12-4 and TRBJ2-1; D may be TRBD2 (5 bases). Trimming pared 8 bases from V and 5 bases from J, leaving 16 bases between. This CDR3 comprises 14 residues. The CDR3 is CASGSSPRNNEQFF. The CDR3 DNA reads TGTGCCAGCGGCTCTAGCCCACGGAACAATGAGCAGTTCTTC.

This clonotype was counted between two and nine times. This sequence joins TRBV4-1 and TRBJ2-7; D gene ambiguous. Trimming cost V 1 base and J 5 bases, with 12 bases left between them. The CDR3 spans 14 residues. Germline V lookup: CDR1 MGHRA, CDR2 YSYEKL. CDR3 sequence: CASSQATVVDEQYF. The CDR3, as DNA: TGCGCCAGCAGCCAAGCAACGGTAGTCGACGAGCAGTACTTC.

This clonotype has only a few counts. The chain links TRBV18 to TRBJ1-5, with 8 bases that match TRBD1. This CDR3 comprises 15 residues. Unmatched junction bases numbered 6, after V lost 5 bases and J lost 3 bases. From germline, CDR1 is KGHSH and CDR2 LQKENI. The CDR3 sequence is CASSSDRGLNQPQHF. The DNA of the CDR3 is TGTGCCAGCTCATCAGACAGGGGACTCAATCAGCCCCAGCATTTT.

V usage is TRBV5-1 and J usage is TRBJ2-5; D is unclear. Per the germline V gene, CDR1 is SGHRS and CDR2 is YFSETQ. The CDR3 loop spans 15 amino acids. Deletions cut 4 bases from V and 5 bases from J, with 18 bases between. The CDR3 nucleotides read TGCGCCAGCAGCCTTGAGGACCGTTTCTGGGAGACCCAGTACTTC. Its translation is CASSLEDRFWETQYF.

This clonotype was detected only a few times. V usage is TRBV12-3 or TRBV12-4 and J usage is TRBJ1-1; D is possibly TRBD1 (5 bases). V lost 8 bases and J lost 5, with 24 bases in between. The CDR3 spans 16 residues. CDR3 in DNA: TGTGCCAGCGGGTCTGGGAGAGTAAGGGGACGGACTGAAGCTTTCTTT. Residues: CASGSGRVRGRTEAFF.

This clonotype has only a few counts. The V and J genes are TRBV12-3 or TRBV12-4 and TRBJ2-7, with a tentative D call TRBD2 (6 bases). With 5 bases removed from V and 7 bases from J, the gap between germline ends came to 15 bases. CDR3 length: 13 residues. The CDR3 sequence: CASSREVVGEQYF. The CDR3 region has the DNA TGTGCCAGCAGTAGGGAGGTCGTGGGGGAGCAGTACTTC.

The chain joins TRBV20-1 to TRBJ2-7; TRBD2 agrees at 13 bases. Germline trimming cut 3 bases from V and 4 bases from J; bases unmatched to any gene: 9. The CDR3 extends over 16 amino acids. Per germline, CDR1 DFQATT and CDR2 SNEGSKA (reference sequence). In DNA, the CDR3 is TGCAGTGCTAGGGTCCTGGGACTAGCGGGGCTTTACGAGCAGTACTTC. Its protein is CSARVLGLAGLYEQYF.

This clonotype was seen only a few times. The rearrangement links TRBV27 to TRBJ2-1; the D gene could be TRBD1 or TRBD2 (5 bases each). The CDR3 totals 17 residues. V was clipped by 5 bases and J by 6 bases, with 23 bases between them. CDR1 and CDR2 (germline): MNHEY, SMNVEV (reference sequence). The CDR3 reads CASSPSETVGPPNEQFF. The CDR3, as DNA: TGTGCCAGCAGTCCCAGCGAGACGGTGGGACCCCCCAATGAGCAGTTCTTC.